The text below deals with one T cell receptor (beta chain). No antigen is known for it. The table came from immunoSEQ multiplex PCR; TCRdb's copy has only in-frame clones and leaves some out. Of 55,000 to 75,000 clones listed, roughly nine tenths are singletons. The sample comes from a study of T cells in localized non-small cell lung cancer. Findings and caveats of the study: Exceeding tumor, uninvolved adjacent lung had the highest T cell clonality. A single tumor region was sequenced, leaving heterogeneity possible.

V was cut by 4 bases and J by 1 base, with 2 bases left in between. The germline V gene encodes CDR1 SGHRS and CDR2 YFSETQ. This CDR3 contains 11 residues. This material consisted of peripheral blood, taken before any cancer treatment. This rearrangement joins TRBV5-1 to TRBJ2-5; no reliable D call. The sequence was collected from a man between 40 and 75 years old with stage I lung adenocarcinoma. DNA for the CDR3: TGCGCCAGCAGCCTCCAAGAGACCCAGTACTTC. Its translation: CASSLQETQYF.